The sequence of this T cell receptor beta chain was determined in a study of control samples from healthy donors and cancer patients. Assay used: immunoSEQ multiplex PCR; TCRdb lists only in-frame clones, some missing. The sample consists of 79,000 or so clones, around 90% of them appearing once. The receptor's source is a woman between 50 and 59 years old with colorectal cancer. Sequenced material: PBMCs.

The DNA for the CDR3 is TGTGCCAGCAGCCAAACTCAAGCGGGGTTGGATACGCAGTATTTT. The encoded protein is CASSQTQAGLDTQYF. The rearrangement joins TRBV3-1 (or the pseudogene TRBV3-2) to TRBJ2-3; 7 positions agree with TRBD2. The V gene's germline CDR1 is LGHDT and CDR2 YNNKEL (reference sequence). The CDR3 has 15 amino acids. The V gene end was trimmed by 2 bases and the J gene end by 6 bases; junction bases not matched to a gene: 8.